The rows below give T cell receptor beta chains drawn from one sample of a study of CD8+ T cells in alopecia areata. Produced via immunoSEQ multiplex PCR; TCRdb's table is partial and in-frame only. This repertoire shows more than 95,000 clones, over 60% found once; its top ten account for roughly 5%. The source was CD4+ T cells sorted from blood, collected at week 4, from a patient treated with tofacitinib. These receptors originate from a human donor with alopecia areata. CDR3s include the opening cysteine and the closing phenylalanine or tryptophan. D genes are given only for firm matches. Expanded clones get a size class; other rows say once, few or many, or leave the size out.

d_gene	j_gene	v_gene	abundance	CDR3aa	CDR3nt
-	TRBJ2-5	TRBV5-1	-	CASTLDSEETQYF	TGCGCCAGCACCTTGGACAGTGAAGAGACCCAGTACTTC
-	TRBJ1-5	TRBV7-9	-	CASSLGSGQPQHF	TGTGCCAGCAGCTTAGGATCGGGTCAGCCCCAGCATTTT
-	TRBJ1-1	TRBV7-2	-	CASSPDTEAFF	TGTGCCAGCAGCCCGGACACTGAAGCTTTCTTT
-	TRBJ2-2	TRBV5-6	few	CASSGTTTNTGELFF	TGTGCCAGCAGCGGAACCACTACGAACACCGGGGAGCTGTTTTTT
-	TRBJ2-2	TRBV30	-	CAWRKTLNTGELFF	TGTGCCTGGAGGAAAACACTGAACACCGGGGAGCTGTTTTTT
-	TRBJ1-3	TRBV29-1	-	CSVQQGESGNTIYF	TGCAGCGTACAACAGGGAGAATCGGGAAACACCATATATTTT
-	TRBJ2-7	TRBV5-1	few	CASSLQAPRYEQYF	TGCGCCAGCAGCTTACAGGCCCCACGCTACGAGCAGTACTTC
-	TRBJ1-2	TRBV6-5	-	CASSSSGDYGYTF	TGTGCCAGCAGTTCCTCCGGGGACTATGGCTACACCTTC
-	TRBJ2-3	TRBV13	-	CASSLQRKIPTDTQYF	TGTGCCAGCAGCTTACAGCGGAAGATCCCCACAGATACGCAGTATTTT
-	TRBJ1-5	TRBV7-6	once	CASSSYPGDSNQPQHF	TGTGCCAGCAGCTCCTACCCAGGGGATAGCAATCAGCCCCAGCATTTT
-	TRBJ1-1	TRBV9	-	CASSVDGGGTEAFF	TGTGCCAGCAGCGTAGATGGGGGAGGCACTGAAGCTTTCTTT
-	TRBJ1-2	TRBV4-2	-	CASSQSGNNYGYTF	TGTGCCAGCAGCCAGTCAGGGAATAACTATGGCTACACCTTC
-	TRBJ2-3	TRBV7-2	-	CAGGVGLTDTQYF	TGTGCCGGAGGCGTCGGGTTGACAGATACGCAGTATTTT
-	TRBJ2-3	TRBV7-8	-	CASTLPSTDTQYF	TGTGCCAGCACCCTACCTAGCACAGATACGCAGTATTTT
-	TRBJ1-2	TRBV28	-	CASSLDSNYGYTF	TGTGCCAGCAGTTTGGACAGTAACTATGGCTACACCTTC
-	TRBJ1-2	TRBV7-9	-	CASSLSGNGYTF	TGTGCCAGCAGCCTTTCGGGAAATGGCTACACCTTC
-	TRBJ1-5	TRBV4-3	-	CASSQEVHNQPQHF	TGCGCCAGCAGCCAAGAGGTGCACAATCAGCCCCAGCATTTT
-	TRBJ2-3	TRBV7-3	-	CASSLSRDTDTQYF	TGTGCCAGCAGCTTATCTCGTGACACAGATACGCAGTATTTT
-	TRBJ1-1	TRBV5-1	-	CASNDPSENTEAFF	TGCGCCAGCAACGATCCGTCTGAGAACACTGAAGCTTTCTTT
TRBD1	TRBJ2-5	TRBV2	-	CASRDREETQYF	TGTGCCAGCAGAGACAGGGAAGAGACCCAGTACTTC
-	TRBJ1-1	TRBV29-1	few	CSVARKNTEAFF	TGCAGCGTTGCTCGGAAGAACACTGAAGCTTTCTTT
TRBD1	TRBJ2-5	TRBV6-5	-	CASSPQGETQYF	TGTGCCAGCAGTCCACAGGGGGAGACCCAGTACTTC
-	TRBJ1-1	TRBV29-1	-	CSVEKNTEAFF	TGCAGCGTTGAAAAGAACACTGAAGCTTTCTTT
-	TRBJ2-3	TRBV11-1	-	CASSLETDTQYF	TGTGCCAGCAGCTTAGAAACAGATACGCAGTATTTT
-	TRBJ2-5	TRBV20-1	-	CSAVFQETQYF	TGCAGTGCTGTGTTCCAAGAGACCCAGTACTTC
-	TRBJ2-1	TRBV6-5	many	CASSYRRGVNEQFF	TGTGCCAGCAGTTATCGAAGGGGAGTCAATGAGCAGTTCTTC
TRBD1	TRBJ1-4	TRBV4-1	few	CASSQRADRWGEKLFF	TGCGCCAGCAGCCAACGAGCGGACAGGTGGGGTGAAAAACTGTTTTTT
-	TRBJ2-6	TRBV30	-	CAWSVRVSGANVLTF	TGTGCCTGGAGTGTACGAGTCTCTGGGGCCAACGTCCTGACTTTC
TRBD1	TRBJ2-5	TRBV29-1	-	CSVNPGTVKETQYF	TGCAGCGTCAATCCCGGGACAGTTAAAGAGACCCAGTACTTC
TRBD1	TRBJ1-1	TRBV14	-	CASSPPGTGVEAFF	TGTGCCAGCAGCCCACCCGGGACAGGAGTTGAAGCTTTCTTT
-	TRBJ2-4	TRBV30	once	CAWRTSHIQYF	TGTGCCTGGAGAACCAGCCACATTCAGTACTTC
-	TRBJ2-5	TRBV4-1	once	CASSHLGRAIRQETQYF	TGCGCCAGCAGCCACCTTGGGCGGGCGATCCGCCAAGAGACCCAGTACTTC
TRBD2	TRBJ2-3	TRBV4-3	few	CASSQDLGTSGRSSTDTQYF	TGCGCCAGCAGCCAAGATTTAGGGACTAGCGGGAGGTCTAGCACAGATACGCAGTATTTT
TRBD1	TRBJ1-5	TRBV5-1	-	CASSPTGGYSNQPQHF	TGCGCCAGCAGCCCGACAGGGGGGTATAGCAATCAGCCCCAGCATTTT
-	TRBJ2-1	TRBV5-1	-	CASSPSMDEQFF	TGCGCCAGCAGCCCGTCGATGGATGAGCAGTTCTTC
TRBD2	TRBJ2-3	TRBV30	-	CAWSVAGGWTDTQYF	TGTGCCTGGAGTGTAGCGGGAGGGTGGACAGATACGCAGTATTTT
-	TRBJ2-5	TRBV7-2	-	CASRAGETQYF	TGTGCCAGCAGGGCTGGAGAGACCCAGTACTTC
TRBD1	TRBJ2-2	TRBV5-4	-	CASSPDRVQGELFF	TGTGCCAGCAGCCCTGACAGGGTCCAGGGGGAGCTGTTTTTT
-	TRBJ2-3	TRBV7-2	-	CASSSPLTERTDTQYF	TGTGCCAGCAGCTCTCCCTTGACAGAGCGCACAGATACGCAGTATTTT
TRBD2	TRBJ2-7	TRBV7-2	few	CASSLAGTSSYEQYF	TGTGCCAGCAGCTTAGCCGGGACTAGCTCCTACGAGCAGTACTTC
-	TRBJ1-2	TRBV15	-	CATSRDKREGYTF	TGTGCCACCAGCAGAGATAAGAGGGAGGGCTACACCTTC
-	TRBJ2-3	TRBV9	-	CASSGSGSAYTDTQYF	TGTGCCAGCAGCGGCTCCGGCAGCGCCTACACAGATACGCAGTATTTT
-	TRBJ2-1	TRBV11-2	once	CASSPQLGDNEQFF	TGTGCCAGCAGCCCCCAGCTAGGAGACAATGAGCAGTTCTTC
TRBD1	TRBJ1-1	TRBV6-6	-	CASSYSGTDIEAFF	TGTGCCAGCAGTTACTCCGGGACAGATATTGAAGCTTTCTTT
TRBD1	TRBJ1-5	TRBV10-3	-	CAISGGSTGDSNQPQHF	TGTGCCATCAGTGGGGGCTCCACAGGGGATAGCAATCAGCCCCAGCATTTT
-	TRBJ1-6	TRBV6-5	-	CASSPDRRHSPLHF	TGTGCCAGCAGCCCAGACAGGAGGCATTCACCCCTCCACTTT
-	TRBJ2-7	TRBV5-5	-	CASSLAYQSYEQYF	TGTGCCAGCAGCTTGGCGTACCAGAGTTACGAGCAGTACTTC
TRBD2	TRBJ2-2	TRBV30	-	CAWSDKRETNTGELFF	TGTGCCTGGAGCGACAAGCGGGAGACGAACACCGGGGAGCTGTTTTTT
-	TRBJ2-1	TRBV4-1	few	CASSQGAGSYNEQFF	TGCGCCAGCAGCCAAGGTGCAGGGTCCTACAATGAGCAGTTCTTC
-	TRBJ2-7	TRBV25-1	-	CASSKRDTAYEQYF	TGTGCCAGCAGCAAGCGGGACACCGCCTACGAGCAGTACTTC
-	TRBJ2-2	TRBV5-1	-	CASSLGLPGELFF	TGCGCCAGCAGCTTGGGGTTGCCCGGGGAGCTGTTTTTT
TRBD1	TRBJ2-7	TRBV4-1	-	CASSQEGTGKYEQYF	TGCGCCAGCAGCCAAGAGGGGACAGGGAAGTACGAGCAGTACTTC
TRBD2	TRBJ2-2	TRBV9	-	CASSVTASGGITGELFF	TGTGCCAGCAGCGTAACCGCTAGCGGGGGGATCACCGGGGAGCTGTTTTTT